One T cell receptor beta chain is described in this entry. The TCRbeta library was prepared with unique molecular identifiers. Via MiXCR, TCRdb re-called the PCR reads, giving one row per CDR3 protein. The sample carries just over 350,000 distinct CDR3 sequences, about 14% recorded once. This record comes from a study of T-cell reconstitution after alpha-beta-depleted transplantation in children. CDR1 and CDR2 (germline): MNHNS, SASEGT. CDR3 length: 17 amino acids. V dropped 1 base and J dropped 5 bases, with 21 bases sitting between them. The TCR comes from a human donor who donated a stem cell graft to a child with Fanconi anemia. The sample here was PBMCs, taken from the stem cell graft. The rearrangement uses TRBV6-1 and TRBJ2-7; tentative D call: TRBD2 (5 bases). The CDR3 here is CASSEVVGLRPDNEQYF. CDR3 in DNA: TGTGCCAGCAGTGAAGTGGTCGGACTTCGACCTGATAACGAGCAGTACTTC.